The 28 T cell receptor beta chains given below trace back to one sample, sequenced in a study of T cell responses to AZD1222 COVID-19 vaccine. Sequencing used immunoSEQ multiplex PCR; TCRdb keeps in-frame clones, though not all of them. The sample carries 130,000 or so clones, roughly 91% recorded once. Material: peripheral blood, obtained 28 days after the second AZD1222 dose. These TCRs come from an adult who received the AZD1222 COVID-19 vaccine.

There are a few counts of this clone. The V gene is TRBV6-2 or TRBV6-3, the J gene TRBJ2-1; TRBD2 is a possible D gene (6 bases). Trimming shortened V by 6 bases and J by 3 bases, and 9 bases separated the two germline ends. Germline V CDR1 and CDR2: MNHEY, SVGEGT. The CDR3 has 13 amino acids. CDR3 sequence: CASSQDYYNEQFF. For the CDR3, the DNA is TGTGCCAGCAGCCAGGACTACTACAATGAGCAGTTCTTC.

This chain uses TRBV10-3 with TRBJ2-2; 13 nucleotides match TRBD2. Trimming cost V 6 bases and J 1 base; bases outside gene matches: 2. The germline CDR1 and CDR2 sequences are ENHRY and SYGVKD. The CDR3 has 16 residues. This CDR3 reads CAIRRTSGGNTGELFF. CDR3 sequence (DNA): TGTGCCATCAGAAGGACTAGCGGGGGGAACACCGGGGAGCTGTTTTTT.

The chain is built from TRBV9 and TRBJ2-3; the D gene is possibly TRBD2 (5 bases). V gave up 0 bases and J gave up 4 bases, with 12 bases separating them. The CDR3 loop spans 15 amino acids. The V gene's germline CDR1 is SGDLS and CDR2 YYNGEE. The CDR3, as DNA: TGTGCCAGCAGCGTAGGAGGGTATGGGGCAGATACGCAGTATTTT. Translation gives CASSVGGYGADTQYF.

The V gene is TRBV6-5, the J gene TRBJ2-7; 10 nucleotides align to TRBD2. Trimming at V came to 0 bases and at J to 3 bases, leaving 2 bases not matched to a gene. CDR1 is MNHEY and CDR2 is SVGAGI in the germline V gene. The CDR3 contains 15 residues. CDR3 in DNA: TGTGCCAGCAGTTACTCTGCTAGCGGGAGCTACGAGCAGTACTTC. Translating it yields CASSYSASGSYEQYF.

CDR3 DNA: TGCGCCAGCAGCTTGAGGGCTAGCGATAATACCGGGGAGCTGTTTTTT. This codes for CASSLRASDNTGELFF. V and J are TRBV5-1 and TRBJ2-2, with D perhaps TRBD2 (6 bases). V was trimmed by 1 base and J by 5 bases, leaving 15 bases between them. Germline V gene lookup returns CDR1 SGHRS and CDR2 YFSETQ. The CDR3 covers 16 residues.

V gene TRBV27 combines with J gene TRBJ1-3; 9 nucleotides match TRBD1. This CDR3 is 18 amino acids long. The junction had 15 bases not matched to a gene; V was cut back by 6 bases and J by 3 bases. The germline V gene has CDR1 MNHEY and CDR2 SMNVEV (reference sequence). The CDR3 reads CASRPSGTGKLRGNTIYF. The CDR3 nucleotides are TGTGCCAGCAGACCTTCCGGGACAGGGAAACTGCGTGGAAACACCATATATTTT.

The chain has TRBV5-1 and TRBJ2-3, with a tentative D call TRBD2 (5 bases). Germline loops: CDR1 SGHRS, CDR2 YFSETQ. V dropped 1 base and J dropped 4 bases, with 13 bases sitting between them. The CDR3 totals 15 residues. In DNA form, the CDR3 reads TGCGCCAGCAGCTTGTCGGGGAGCGACGCAGATACGCAGTATTTT. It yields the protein CASSLSGSDADTQYF.

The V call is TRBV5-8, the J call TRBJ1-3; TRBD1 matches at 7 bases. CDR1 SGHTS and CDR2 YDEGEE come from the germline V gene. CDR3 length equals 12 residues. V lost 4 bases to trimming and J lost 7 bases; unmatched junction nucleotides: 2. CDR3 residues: CASSTQGNTIYF. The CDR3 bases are TGTGCCAGCAGCACACAGGGGAACACCATATATTTT. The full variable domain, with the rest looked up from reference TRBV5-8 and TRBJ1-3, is EAGVTQSPTHLIKTRGQQATLRCSPISGHTSVYWYQQALGLGLQFLLWYDEGEERNRGNFPPRFSGRQFPNYSSELNVNALELEDSALYLCASSTQGNTIYFGEGSWLTVV.

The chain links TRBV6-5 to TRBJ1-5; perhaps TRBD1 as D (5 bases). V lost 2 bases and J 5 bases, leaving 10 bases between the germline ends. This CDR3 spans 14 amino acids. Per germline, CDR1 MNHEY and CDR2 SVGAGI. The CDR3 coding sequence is TGTGCCAGCAGTTACGGACACCGAGATCAGCCCCAGCATTTT. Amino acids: CASSYGHRDQPQHF.

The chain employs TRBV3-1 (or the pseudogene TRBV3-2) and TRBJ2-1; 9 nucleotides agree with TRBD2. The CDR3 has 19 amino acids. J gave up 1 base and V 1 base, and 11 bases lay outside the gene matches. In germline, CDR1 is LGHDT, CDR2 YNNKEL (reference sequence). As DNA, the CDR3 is TGTGCCAGCAGCCAAGTTGCGGGAGGGTCGTATGAGTCCTACAATGAGCAGTTCTTC. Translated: CASSQVAGGSYESYNEQFF.

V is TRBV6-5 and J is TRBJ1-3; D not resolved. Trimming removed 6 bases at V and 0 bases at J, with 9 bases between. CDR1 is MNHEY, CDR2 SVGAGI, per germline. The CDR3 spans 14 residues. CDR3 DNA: TGTGCCAGCAGCACCGGTAACTCTGGAAACACCATATATTTT. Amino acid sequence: CASSTGNSGNTIYF.

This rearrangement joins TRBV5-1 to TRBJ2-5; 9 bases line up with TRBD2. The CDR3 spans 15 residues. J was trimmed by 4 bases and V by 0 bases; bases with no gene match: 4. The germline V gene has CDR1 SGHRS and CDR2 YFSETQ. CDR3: CASSLAGGRGETQYF. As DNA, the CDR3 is TGCGCCAGCAGCTTGGCCGGCGGGAGGGGAGAGACCCAGTACTTC.

The CDR3 is CASSSAFSTDTQYF. CDR3 nucleotides: TGTGCCAGCAGCTCCGCTTTTAGCACAGATACGCAGTATTTT. The V gene is TRBV5-6, the J gene TRBJ2-3; D is unresolved. CDR1 and CDR2 from the germline V gene are SGHDT and YYEEEE. V lost 3 bases and J lost 0, with 8 bases in between. The CDR3 runs 14 residues.

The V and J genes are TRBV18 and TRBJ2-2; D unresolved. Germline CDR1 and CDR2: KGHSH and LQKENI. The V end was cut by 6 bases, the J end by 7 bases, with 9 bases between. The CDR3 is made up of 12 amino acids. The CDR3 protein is CASSQQNGELFF. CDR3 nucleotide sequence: TGTGCCAGCTCCCAACAGAACGGGGAGCTGTTTTTT.

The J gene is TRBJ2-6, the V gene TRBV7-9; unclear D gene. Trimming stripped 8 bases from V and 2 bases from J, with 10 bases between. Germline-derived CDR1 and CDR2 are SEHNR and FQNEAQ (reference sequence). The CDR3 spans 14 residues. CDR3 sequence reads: CASPPRPGANVLTF. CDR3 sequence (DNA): TGTGCCAGCCCCCCGAGGCCTGGGGCCAACGTCCTGACTTTC.

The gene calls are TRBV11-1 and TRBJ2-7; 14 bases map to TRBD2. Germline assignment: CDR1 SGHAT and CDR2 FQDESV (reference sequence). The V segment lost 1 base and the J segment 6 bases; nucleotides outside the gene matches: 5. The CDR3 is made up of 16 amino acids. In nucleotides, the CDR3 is TGTGCCAGCAGCTTAGGGACGGGACTAGCGGGAGTCGAGCAGTACTTC. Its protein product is CASSLGTGLAGVEQYF.

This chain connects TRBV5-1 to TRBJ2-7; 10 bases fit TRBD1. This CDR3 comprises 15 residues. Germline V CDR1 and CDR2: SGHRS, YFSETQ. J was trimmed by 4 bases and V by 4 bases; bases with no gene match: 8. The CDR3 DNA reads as TGCGCCAGCAGCCCAACGACAGGGGGCAGGTACGAGCAGTACTTC. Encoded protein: CASSPTTGGRYEQYF.

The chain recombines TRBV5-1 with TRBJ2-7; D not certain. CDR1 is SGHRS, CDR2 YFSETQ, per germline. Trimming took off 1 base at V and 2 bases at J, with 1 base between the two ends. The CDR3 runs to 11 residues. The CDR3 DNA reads TGCGCCAGCAGCTTGACCTACGAGCAGTACTTC. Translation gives CASSLTYEQYF.

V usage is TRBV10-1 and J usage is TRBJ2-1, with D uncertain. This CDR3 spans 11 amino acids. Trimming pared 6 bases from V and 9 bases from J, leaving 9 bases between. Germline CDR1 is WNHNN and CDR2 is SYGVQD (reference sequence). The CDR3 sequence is CASSEAGEQFF. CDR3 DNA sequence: TGCGCCAGCAGCGAGGCTGGTGAGCAGTTCTTC.

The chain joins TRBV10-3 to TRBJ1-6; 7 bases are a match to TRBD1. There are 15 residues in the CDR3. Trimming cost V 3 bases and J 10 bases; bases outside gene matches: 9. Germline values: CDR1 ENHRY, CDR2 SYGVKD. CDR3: CAISDQGVLGSPLHF. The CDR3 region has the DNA TGTGCCATCAGTGACCAGGGGGTATTAGGATCACCCCTCCACTTT.

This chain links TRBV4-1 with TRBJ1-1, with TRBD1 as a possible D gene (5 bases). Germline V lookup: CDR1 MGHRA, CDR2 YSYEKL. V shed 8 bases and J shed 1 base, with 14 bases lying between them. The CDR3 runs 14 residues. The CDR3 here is CASHWDQGNTEAFF. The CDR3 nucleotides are TGCGCCAGCCACTGGGACCAGGGGAACACTGAAGCTTTCTTT.

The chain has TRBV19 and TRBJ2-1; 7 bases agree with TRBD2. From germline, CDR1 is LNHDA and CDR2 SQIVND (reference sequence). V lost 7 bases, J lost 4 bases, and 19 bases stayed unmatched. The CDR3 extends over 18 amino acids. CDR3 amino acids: CASTAWAPREGIYNEQFF. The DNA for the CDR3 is TGTGCCAGTACCGCATGGGCTCCAAGGGAGGGGATTTACAATGAGCAGTTCTTC.

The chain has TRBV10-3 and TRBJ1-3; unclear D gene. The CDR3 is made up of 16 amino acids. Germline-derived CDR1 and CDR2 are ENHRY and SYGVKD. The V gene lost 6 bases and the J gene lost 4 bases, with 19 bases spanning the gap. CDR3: CAISPILGERGNTIYF. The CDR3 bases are TGTGCCATCAGCCCGATCCTCGGGGAAAGGGGAAACACCATATATTTT.

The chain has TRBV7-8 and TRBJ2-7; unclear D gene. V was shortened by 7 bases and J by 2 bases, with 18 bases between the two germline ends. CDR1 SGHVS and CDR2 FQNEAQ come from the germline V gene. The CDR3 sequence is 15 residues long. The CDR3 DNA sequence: TGTGCCAGCACCGAAATGCTGGCAGTCCCCTACGAGCAGTACTTC. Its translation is CASTEMLAVPYEQYF.

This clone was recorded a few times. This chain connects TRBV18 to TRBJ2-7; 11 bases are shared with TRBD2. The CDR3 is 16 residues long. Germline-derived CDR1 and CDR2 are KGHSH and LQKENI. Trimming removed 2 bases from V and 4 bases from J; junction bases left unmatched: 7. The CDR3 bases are TGTGCCAGCTCACCAAGTAATAGCGGGAGGGGTTACGAGCAGTACTTC. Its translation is CASSPSNSGRGYEQYF.

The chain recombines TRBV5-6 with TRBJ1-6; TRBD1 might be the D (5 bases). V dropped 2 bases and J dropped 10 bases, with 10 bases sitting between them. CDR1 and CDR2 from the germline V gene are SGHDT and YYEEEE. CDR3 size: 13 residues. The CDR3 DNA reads TGTGCCAGCAGCTTCCAGGGACGCTCACCCCTCCACTTT. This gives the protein CASSFQGRSPLHF.

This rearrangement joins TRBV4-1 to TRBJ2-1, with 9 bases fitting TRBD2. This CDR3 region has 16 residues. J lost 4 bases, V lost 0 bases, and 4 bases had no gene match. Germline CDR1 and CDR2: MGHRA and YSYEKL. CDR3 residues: CASSQEVAGVYNEQFF. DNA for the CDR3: TGCGCCAGCAGCCAAGAAGTAGCGGGAGTATACAATGAGCAGTTCTTC.

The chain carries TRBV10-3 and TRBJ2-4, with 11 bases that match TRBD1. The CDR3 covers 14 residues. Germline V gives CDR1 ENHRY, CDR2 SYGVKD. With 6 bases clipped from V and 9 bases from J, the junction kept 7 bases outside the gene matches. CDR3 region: CAIRRGQGEAIQYF. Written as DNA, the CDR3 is TGTGCCATCAGAAGGGGACAGGGGGAGGCCATTCAGTACTTC.